The text below deals with one T cell receptor beta chain. Some clones are missing from TCRdb's copy, which holds only in-frame ones; the method was immunoSEQ multiplex PCR. Here the sample spans about 34,000 clones, 82% being singletons. The entry originates in a study of T cells in narcolepsy. CDR3 length: 15 amino acids. The ends were cut back, 6 bases at V and 5 bases at J, with 18 bases in the middle. This chain uses TRBV5-7 with TRBJ2-1; D is unresolved. TRBV5-7 is marked as an open reading frame, function uncertain. This clonotype originated in a human donor with narcolepsy. The material sequenced was CD45RA- memory CD4+ T cells from PBMCs. This chain's CDR3 is CASTSVLGRDNEQFF. CDR3 bases: TGTGCCAGCACCTCCGTGCTAGGTAGGGACAATGAGCAGTTCTTC.